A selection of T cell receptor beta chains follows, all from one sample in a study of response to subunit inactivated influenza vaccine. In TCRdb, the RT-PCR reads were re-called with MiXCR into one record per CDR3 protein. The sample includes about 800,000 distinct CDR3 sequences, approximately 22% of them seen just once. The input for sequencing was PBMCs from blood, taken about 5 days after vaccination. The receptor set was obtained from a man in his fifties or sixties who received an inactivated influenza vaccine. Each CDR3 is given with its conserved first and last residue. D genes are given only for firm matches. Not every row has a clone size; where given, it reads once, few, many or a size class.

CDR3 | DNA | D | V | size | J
CASSQLAGAQETQYF | TGTGCCAGCAGTCAACTAGCGGGGGCCCAAGAGACCCAGTACTTC | TRBD2 | TRBV7-2 | . | TRBJ2-5
CSASTSGNTDTQYF | TGCAGTGCTAGCACTAGCGGGAACACAGATACGCAGTATTTT | TRBD2 | TRBV20-1 | many | TRBJ2-3
CASGRQGTYEQYF | TGTGCCAGCGGGCGACAGGGTACCTACGAGCAGTACTTC | TRBD1 | TRBV3-1 | . | TRBJ2-7
CASSFNSGREYAKNIQYF | TGCGCCAGCAGCTTTAATTCGGGCAGGGAGTATGCCAAAAACATTCAGTACTTC | . | TRBV5-1 | . | TRBJ2-4
CASTSTADTQYF | TGTGCCAGCACCTCAACCGCGGATACGCAGTATTTT | . | TRBV11-2 | few | TRBJ2-3
CASSSDRDYHNEQFF | TGTGCCAGCAGTTCGGACCGGGACTACCACAATGAGCAGTTCTTC | TRBD2 | TRBV6-5 | many | TRBJ2-1
CASSLIWGSTDTQYF | TGCGCCAGCAGCCTTATCTGGGGGAGCACAGATACGCAGTATTTT | . | TRBV4-3 | many | TRBJ2-3
CASSLGQGKGETQYF | TGTGCCAGTAGTCTAGGACAGGGGAAGGGAGAGACCCAGTACTTC | TRBD1 | TRBV19 | few | TRBJ2-5
CASSAHGWARGYTF | TGTGCCAGTAGCGCCCACGGTTGGGCCCGTGGCTACACCTTC | . | TRBV19 | many | TRBJ1-2
CASNKRPNRFDIHNEQFF | TGTGCCAGCAACAAAAGACCCAACAGGTTTGATATACACAATGAGCAGTTCTTC | . | TRBV6-2/TRBV6-3 | . | TRBJ2-1
CASSTLGSAGGDGEQFF | TGCGCCAGCAGCACCCTTGGGTCAGCGGGGGGGGACGGTGAGCAGTTCTTC | TRBD2 | TRBV5-1 | . | TRBJ2-1
CASSLHRGYGFTGELFF | TGTGCCAGCAGCTTACACAGGGGTTACGGTTTTACCGGGGAGCTGTTTTTT | TRBD1 | TRBV7-2 | few | TRBJ2-2
CASSLERGPSSYNEQFF | TGTGCCAGCAGCCTCGAGCGGGGGCCTAGTTCCTACAATGAGCAGTTCTTC | TRBD2 | TRBV4-2 | many | TRBJ2-1
CASSYSAKSSIAYNEQFF | TGTGCCAGCAGTTACTCTGCGAAAAGTAGCATAGCCTACAATGAGCAGTTCTTC | . | TRBV6-5 | . | TRBJ2-1
CSVSPGNTGELFF | TGCAGCGTTTCTCCAGGGAACACCGGGGAGCTGTTTTTT | . | TRBV29-1 | few | TRBJ2-2
CASSSGWGPGQGGNEQFF | TGCGCCAGCAGCTCCGGGTGGGGACCGGGACAGGGAGGGAATGAGCAGTTCTTC | TRBD1 | TRBV5-1 | few | TRBJ2-1
CVSSLGSRGRGTQYF | TGTGTCAGCAGCTTGGGTTCTCGGGGACGCGGGACGCAGTATTTT | . | TRBV5-5 | . | TRBJ2-3
CATSRGSGSGVYNEQFF | TGTGCCACCTCCAGGGGCAGCGGGAGTGGGGTATACAATGAGCAGTTCTTC | TRBD2 | TRBV15 | few | TRBJ2-1
CASSLSPNLVEQYF | TGTGCCAGCAGTTTATCCCCGAATCTAGTCGAGCAGTACTTC | . | TRBV27 | few | TRBJ2-7
CASSLEYGYEQFF | TGCGCCAGCAGCTTGGAATACGGCTATGAGCAGTTCTTC | . | TRBV5-1 | . | TRBJ2-1
CASSLPGGTGGKDEQFF | TGTGCCAGCAGCCTTCCCGGAGGGACAGGGGGCAAGGATGAGCAGTTCTTC | TRBD1 | TRBV4-2 | . | TRBJ2-1
CSASRAGVRSYEQYF | TGCAGTGCTAGCCGGGCGGGAGTAAGGTCCTACGAGCAGTACTTC | TRBD2 | TRBV20-1 | . | TRBJ2-7
CASSEFRGQYF | TGTGCCAGCAGTGAATTTCGAGGGCAGTACTTC | . | TRBV2 | . | TRBJ2-7
CATSVLMPPTGRGYGYTF | TGTGCCACCAGTGTTCTCATGCCCCCGACAGGGCGAGGCTATGGCTACACCTTC | TRBD1 | TRBV24-1 | few | TRBJ1-2
CASNIQGARNTEAFF | TGTGCCAGCAATATACAGGGGGCGCGAAACACTGAAGCTTTCTTT | TRBD1 | TRBV12-3/TRBV12-4 | . | TRBJ1-1
CSARDRTSGSRYEQYF | TGCAGTGCTAGAGATCGGACTAGCGGGAGTCGGTACGAGCAGTACTTC | TRBD2 | TRBV20-1 | few | TRBJ2-7
CASSLSIFRRNANTGELFF | TGTGCCAGCAGCTTAAGTATTTTTCGGAGAAACGCGAACACCGGGGAGCTGTTTTTT | . | TRBV11-1 | . | TRBJ2-2
CASSEALFSPDTQYF | TGCGCCAGCAGCGAGGCACTCTTCTCTCCAGATACGCAGTATTTT | . | TRBV5-1 | . | TRBJ2-3
CASSQGGGYNSPLHF | TGTGCCAGCAGCCAGGGGGGGGGATATAATTCACCCCTCCACTTT | . | TRBV14 | . | TRBJ1-6